A selection of T cell receptor beta chains follows, all from one sample in a study of CD8 T cells in ankylosing spondylitis. Each CDR3 protein is one row after TCRdb ran MiXCR on the 5' RACE reads. Here the sample spans more than 200,000 distinct CDR3 sequences, 24% being singletons. Sequences were obtained from blood, either unsorted or a sorted T cell fraction (not recorded which). The receptors come from a male donor with ankylosing spondylitis or in good health (not recorded which). Both conserved end residues are part of each CDR3. The order of the fields is clone size, D gene, J gene, V gene, CDR3 protein, CDR3 DNA. The D gene is left open where the match is weak. A clone size is listed for some rows: how often the clone was seen (once, few, many), or a class if it is expanded.

>few|TRBD1|TRBJ2-7|TRBV25-1
CASSDFRDREQYF
TGTGCCAGCAGTGATTTCCGGGACAGAGAGCAGTACTTC
>few|.|TRBJ2-2|TRBV19
CASSMWVGELFF
TGTGCCAGTAGTATGTGGGTCGGGGAGCTGTTTTTT
>many|.|TRBJ2-7|TRBV3-1
CASSPSQGYEQYF
TGTGCCAGCAGCCCATCCCAGGGCTACGAGCAGTACTTC
>.|.|TRBJ2-5|TRBV6-6
CASSYLGGHETQYF
TGTGCCAGCAGTTATCTGGGGGGGCACGAGACCCAGTACTTC
>many|.|TRBJ2-7|TRBV24-1
CATSDFREQYF
TGTGCCACCAGTGATTTTCGCGAGCAGTACTTC
>.|.|TRBJ2-3|TRBV12-3/TRBV12-4
CASSLIRDTQYF
TGTGCCAGCAGTTTAATCAGGGATACGCAGTATTTT
>few|.|TRBJ2-5|TRBV6-1
CASSPGTQYQETQYF
TGTGCCAGCAGTCCCGGGACTCAATACCAAGAGACCCAGTACTTC
>many|.|TRBJ2-1|TRBV7-3
CASSSLVQSSYNEQFF
TGTGCCAGCAGCTCCCTGGTCCAGAGCTCCTACAATGAGCAGTTCTTC
>few|.|TRBJ1-5|TRBV20-1
CSARGDGVGEPQHF
TGCAGTGCTAGAGGTGACGGGGTAGGTGAGCCCCAGCATTTT
>many|.|TRBJ2-2|TRBV6-1
CASTDSVNRATGELFF
TGTGCCAGCACCGATTCCGTGAACAGGGCCACCGGGGAGCTGTTTTTT
>many|TRBD1|TRBJ1-3|TRBV5-1
CASSHGTGVGNTIYF
TGCGCCAGCAGTCACGGGACAGGGGTTGGAAACACCATATATTTT
>.|.|TRBJ2-7|TRBV12-3/TRBV12-4
CASMKSGYEQYF
TGTGCCAGCATGAAATCTGGGTACGAGCAGTACTTC
>few|.|TRBJ2-1|TRBV6-1
CASSTWNEQFF
TGTGCCAGCAGCACGTGGAATGAGCAGTTCTTC
>.|.|TRBJ2-2|TRBV10-2
CASSESGFGELFF
TGCGCCAGCAGTGAGTCTGGTTTCGGGGAGCTGTTTTTT
>once|TRBD1|TRBJ2-5|TRBV6-5
CASRSSLSGGWQETQYF
TGTGCCAGCAGATCCTCCCTCTCAGGGGGCTGGCAAGAGACCCAGTACTTC
>few|.|TRBJ2-5|TRBV29-1
CSVEWDQEETQYF
TGCAGCGTTGAATGGGACCAGGAAGAGACCCAGTACTTC
>.|.|TRBJ1-6|TRBV10-3
CAISDGAFNSPLHF
TGTGCCATCAGTGACGGGGCGTTCAATTCACCCCTCCACTTT
>few|.|TRBJ2-3|TRBV20-1
CSARVSPGTQYF
TGCAGTGCTAGAGTCTCCCCGGGCACGCAGTATTTT
>.|.|TRBJ2-4|TRBV28
CASTGQSDIQYF
TGTGCCAGCACCGGACAGTCGGACATTCAGTACTTC
>many|TRBD1|TRBJ2-2|TRBV5-1
CASRMGTANTGELFF
TGCGCCAGTAGGATGGGGACAGCGAACACCGGGGAGCTGTTTTTT
>.|TRBD2|TRBJ2-7|TRBV20-1
CCALGLGLAGRRSSYEQYF
TGCTGTGCCCTAGGTTTGGGACTAGCGGGGCGAAGGAGCTCCTACGAGCAGTACTTC
>many|TRBD1|TRBJ2-5|TRBV12-3/TRBV12-4
CASSPTGAGETQYF
TGTGCCAGCAGTCCCACAGGGGCGGGAGAGACCCAGTACTTC
>many|.|TRBJ2-3|TRBV2
CASSEGITDTQYF
TGTGCCAGCAGTGAGGGGATAACAGATACGCAGTATTTT
>many|TRBD2|TRBJ2-5|TRBV7-3
CASSLSSASGQETQYF
TGTGCCAGCAGCTTAAGTTCGGCTAGCGGGCAAGAGACCCAGTACTTC
>many|.|TRBJ2-5|TRBV5-1
CASSLGPAGTEETQYF
TGCGCCAGCAGCTTGGGGCCGGCAGGAACTGAAGAGACCCAGTACTTC
>.|TRBD2|TRBJ2-3|TRBV11-3
CASSFSRRGDTDTQYF
TGTGCCAGCAGCTTTTCTCGGCGGGGGGACACAGATACGCAGTATTTT
>many|TRBD2|TRBJ2-7|TRBV12-3/TRBV12-4
CASSPGGGLYLSYEQYF
TGTGCCAGCAGCCCGGGAGGGGGGCTCTACCTCTCCTACGAGCAGTACTTC
>few|.|TRBJ1-2|TRBV12-3/TRBV12-4
CASRRYWEPGLAF
TGTGCCAGCAGACGATATTGGGAGCCGGGCCTCGCCTTC
>many|.|TRBJ2-1|TRBV12-3/TRBV12-4
CASTEYNEQFF
TGTGCCAGCACAGAATACAATGAGCAGTTCTTC
>.|TRBD2|TRBJ2-1|TRBV20-1
CSALRTSRGEQFF
TGCAGTGCTCTAAGGACTAGCCGGGGTGAGCAGTTCTTC
>.|.|TRBJ2-3|TRBV7-9
CASSPVGAPPDTQYF
TGTGCCAGCAGCCCGGTGGGGGCCCCCCCAGATACGCAGTATTTT
>.|.|TRBJ2-5|TRBV29-1
CSGGEYQETQYF
TGCAGCGGAGGGGAGTATCAAGAGACCCAGTACTTC
>.|TRBD1|TRBJ2-7|TRBV6-1
CASRDRGLHSYEQYF
TGTGCCAGCAGAGACAGGGGGCTCCACTCCTACGAGCAGTACTTC
>.|.|TRBJ2-1|TRBV15
CATSRAIGTISYNEQFF
TGTGCCACCAGCAGGGCAATAGGGACAATATCCTACAATGAGCAGTTCTTC
>few|.|TRBJ2-7|TRBV20-1
CSAKQDSYEQYF
TGCAGTGCTAAACAGGACTCCTACGAGCAGTACTTC
>.|TRBD2|TRBJ2-1|TRBV12-3/TRBV12-4
CASTPPHGLAYNEQFF
TGTGCCAGCACCCCCCCACATGGACTAGCTTACAATGAGCAGTTCTTC
>once|TRBD1|TRBJ2-5|TRBV10-3
CAIAPGQGAGTQYF
TGTGCCATAGCTCCGGGACAGGGGGCCGGGACCCAGTACTTC
>.|TRBD2|TRBJ2-1|TRBV2
CASSTSGGAINEQFF
TGTGCCAGCAGTACTAGCGGGGGGGCCATCAATGAGCAGTTCTTC
>.|.|TRBJ2-3|TRBV2
CASSLQWGTDTQYF
TGTGCCAGCAGCCTGCAATGGGGCACAGATACGCAGTATTTT
>once|.|TRBJ2-3|TRBV24-1
CATSDFMGAGDTQYF
TGTGCCACCAGTGATTTCATGGGGGCGGGAGATACGCAGTATTTT
>few|.|TRBJ1-6|TRBV9
CASSRLENSPLHF
TGTGCCAGCAGCAGGCTCGAGAATTCACCCCTCCACTTT
>.|TRBD1|TRBJ2-2|TRBV7-9
CASKLTGQMNTGELFF
TGTGCCAGCAAACTCACGGGACAGATGAACACCGGGGAGCTGTTTTTT
>many|TRBD1|TRBJ2-3|TRBV27
CASSRRDREGDTQYF
TGTGCCAGCAGCCGCAGGGACAGGGAAGGGGATACGCAGTATTTT
>few|.|TRBJ1-2|TRBV12-3/TRBV12-4
CASSLARGHGTF
TGTGCCAGCAGTTTAGCCCGCGGACACGGCACCTTC
>.|TRBD1|TRBJ1-6|TRBV12-3/TRBV12-4
CASILNRGTYNSPLHF
TGTGCCAGCATCCTAAACAGGGGAACCTATAATTCACCCCTCCACTTT